The clone carrying this T cell receptor beta chain has only a few counts. The antigen is unknown. The germline V gene has CDR1 DFQATT and CDR2 SNEGSKA (reference sequence). There are 15 residues in the CDR3. Trimming shortened V by 3 bases and J by 1 base, and 13 bases separated the two germline ends. This record belongs to a study of blood T cells in healthy people across ages. Study conclusions and caveats: Age showed a roughly linear inverse relationship with TCR beta diversity per million T cells. Naive T cell percentage and TCR beta diversity correlated strongly. A greater number of naive CD4+ cells and higher diversity distinguished long-lived donors from aged donors. Bulk PBMC profiling left naive and antigen-experienced comparisons inconclusive.

The authors ran a second PCR of about 7 to 12 cycles using a sample-barcoded 5' primer and a J-beta primer mix. MiXCR, run by TCRdb on the 5' RACE reads, gives a single entry per CDR3 protein. The sample has 1.8 million or so distinct CDR3 sequences, around 42% seen once; the top ten hold under 25%. The source of this sequence is a human donor in good health. Material: blood. The rearrangement links TRBV20-1 to TRBJ2-1; D might be TRBD2 (6 bases). The CDR3 nucleotides read TGCAGTGCTAGGGGGACGGGACTTTCCTACAATGAGCAGTTCTTC. It codes for CSARGTGLSYNEQFF.